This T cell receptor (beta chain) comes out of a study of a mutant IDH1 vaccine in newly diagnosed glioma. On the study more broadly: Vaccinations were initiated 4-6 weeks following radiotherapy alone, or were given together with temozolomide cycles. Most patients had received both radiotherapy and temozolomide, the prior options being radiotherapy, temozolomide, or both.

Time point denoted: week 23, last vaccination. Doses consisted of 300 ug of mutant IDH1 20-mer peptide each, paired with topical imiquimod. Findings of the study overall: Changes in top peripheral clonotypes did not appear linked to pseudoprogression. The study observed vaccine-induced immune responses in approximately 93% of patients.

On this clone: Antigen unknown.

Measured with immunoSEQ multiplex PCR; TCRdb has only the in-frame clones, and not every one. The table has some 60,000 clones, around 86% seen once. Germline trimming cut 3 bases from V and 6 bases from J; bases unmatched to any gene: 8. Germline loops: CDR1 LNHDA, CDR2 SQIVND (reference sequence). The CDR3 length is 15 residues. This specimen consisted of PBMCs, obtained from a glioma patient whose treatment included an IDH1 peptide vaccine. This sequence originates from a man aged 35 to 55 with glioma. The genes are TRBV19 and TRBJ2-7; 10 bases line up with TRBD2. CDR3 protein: CASSIRLAGVGEQYF. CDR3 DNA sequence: TGTGCCAGTAGTATTCGGCTAGCGGGAGTCGGCGAGCAGTACTTC.